Each of the 10 T cell receptor beta chains below was sequenced from the same sample in a study of blood T cell repertoires in COVID-19. The repertoire was sequenced with immunoSEQ multiplex PCR; TCRdb's copy has only in-frame clones and lacks some. This sample has about 210,000 clones; about 91% occur once, and the top ten carry 1.4% to 1.5%. Sequencing input: peripheral blood. These receptors were obtained from a man aged 18 to 29 with active or convalescent COVID-19.

This rearrangement joins TRBV11-2 to TRBJ2-7, with 8 bases that match TRBD1. Trimming cost V 4 bases and J 0 bases; bases outside gene matches: 8. CDR1 and CDR2 (germline): SGHAT, FQNNGV. CDR3 length: 16 amino acids. Here the CDR3 reads CASSSIRDRSSYEQYF. The CDR3 nucleotides read TGTGCCAGCAGCTCGATCCGGGACAGGAGCTCCTACGAGCAGTACTTC.

The chain uses TRBV28 and TRBJ2-7, with D possibly TRBD1 on 5 matching bases. The CDR3 runs 13 residues. V shed 6 bases and J shed 11 bases, with 20 bases lying between them. Per the germline V gene, CDR1 is MDHEN and CDR2 is SYDVKM. In nucleotides, the CDR3 is TGTGCCAGCAGCCTCCCGAATCAGGGCCTTGAGTACTTC. It yields the protein CASSLPNQGLEYF.

The rearrangement links TRBV28 to TRBJ2-7, with TRBD1 matching 8 bases. V trimming: 7 bases; J trimming: 3 bases; junction bases outside the gene matches: 11. The germline V gene encodes CDR1 MDHEN and CDR2 SYDVKM. CDR3 size: 15 residues. The CDR3 nucleotides are TGTGCCAGCACCGTCCTCCAGGGGGCGAACTACGAGCAGTACTTC. Translated: CASTVLQGANYEQYF.

V and J are TRBV10-1 and TRBJ2-7; D gene unclear. The CDR3 spans 11 residues. Germline V lookup: CDR1 WNHNN, CDR2 SYGVQD (reference sequence). V was shortened by 3 bases and J by 4 bases, with 4 bases between the two germline ends. CDR3 coding DNA: TGCGCCAGCAGTGACGGGTACGAGCAGTACTTC. This translates into CASSDGYEQYF.

This chain links TRBV3-1 (or the pseudogene TRBV3-2) with TRBJ2-6; a possible D gene is TRBD1 (6 bases). Per the germline V gene, CDR1 is LGHDT and CDR2 is YNNKEL (reference sequence). The CDR3 sequence is 19 residues long. V was clipped by 3 bases and J by 0 bases, with 18 bases between them. The chain's CDR3 is CASSQILRTALSGANVLTF. CDR3 DNA: TGTGCCAGCAGCCAGATACTGAGGACAGCACTCTCTGGGGCCAACGTCCTGACTTTC.

The chain joins TRBV28 to TRBJ2-7; possible D gene TRBD1, 6 bases. This CDR3 comprises 14 residues. The germline V gene encodes CDR1 MDHEN and CDR2 SYDVKM. Between the trimmed V and J ends, which lost 8 bases and 0 bases, there was a span of 14 bases. The CDR3 DNA sequence: TGTGCCAGCTTCACTGACAGGAGCTCCTACGAGCAGTACTTC. This sequence encodes CASFTDRSSYEQYF. The variable domain in full, with the rest retrieved from reference TRBV28 and TRBJ2-7, is DVKVTQSSRYLVKRTGEKVFLECVQDMDHENMFWYRQDPGLGLRLIYFSYDVKMKEKGDIPEGYSVSREKKERFSLILESASTNQTSMYLCASFTDRSSYEQYFGPGTRLTVT.

The chain links TRBV7-2 to TRBJ2-7; tentatively, D is TRBD1 (5 bases). Germline CDR1 reads SGHTA; CDR2 reads FQGNSA. V dropped 5 bases and J dropped 3 bases, with 23 bases sitting between them. The CDR3 contains 17 residues. Written as DNA, the CDR3 is TGTGCCAGCAGCCTAAAGGGTCAGGCTATAAGGGGCTACGAGCAGTACTTC. Encoded protein: CASSLKGQAIRGYEQYF.

The CDR3 DNA is TGTGCCAGCAGCCAACGTGGGGGGTACGAGCAGTACTTC. It codes for CASSQRGGYEQYF. The chain couples TRBV3-1 (or the pseudogene TRBV3-2) to TRBJ2-7; D is possibly TRBD2 (6 bases). Trimming shortened V by 2 bases and J by 4 bases, and 9 bases separated the two germline ends. Germline CDR1 and CDR2: LGHDT and YNNKEL (reference sequence). CDR3 length: 13 residues.

This rearrangement joins TRBV20-1 to TRBJ2-3, with D hard to call. The V gene's germline CDR1 is DFQATT and CDR2 SNEGSKA (reference sequence). This CDR3 comprises 10 residues. Trimming took off 5 bases at V and 13 bases at J, with 13 bases between the two ends. CDR3 DNA: TGCAGTGCTTCTGATACCACGGAGTATTTT. Its translation is CSASDTTEYF.

This clone was seen a few times. The sample has other DNA sequences that encode this CDR3 too. The rearrangement links TRBV20-1 to TRBJ2-7, with TRBD1 identical over 10 bases. Germline V gives CDR1 DFQATT, CDR2 SNEGSKA (reference sequence). This CDR3 has 11 residues. CDR3 sequence: CSPGQGNEQYF. CDR3 DNA: TGCAGCCCGGGACAGGGGAACGAGCAGTACTTC.